The 6 T cell receptor beta chains below all came from one sample that was sequenced in a study of PD-1 blockade in classical Hodgkin lymphoma. Only in-frame clones appear in the TCRdb table, and some are missing; sequencing was by immunoSEQ multiplex PCR. In the table there are tens of thousands of clones, around nine tenths of which are singletons. Relapse after autologous stem cell transplantation occurred in every patient, and brentuximab vedotin exposure varied. This specimen was peripheral blood mononuclear cells (PBMCs), taken at baseline. The source of these receptors is a human donor with classical Hodgkin lymphoma.

DNA for the CDR3: TGTGCCAGCAGTTTTAACGTGGGAGGGTCCGAGCAGTACTTC. Protein product: CASSFNVGGSEQYF. This chain connects TRBV28 to TRBJ2-7; 7 bases align to TRBD2. In germline, CDR1 is MDHEN, CDR2 SYDVKM. V dropped 3 bases and J dropped 6; count of bases not matched to a gene: 8. The CDR3 loop spans 14 amino acids.

The rearrangement joins TRBV5-6 to TRBJ2-7; tentative D call: TRBD1 (6 bases). Trimming cost V 8 bases and J 1 base, with 16 bases left between them. The germline gives CDR1 SGHDT, CDR2 YYEEEE. CDR3 length equals 14 residues. The CDR3 DNA sequence: TGTGCCAGTGGGGGCCGAGGTATTTCCTACGAGCAGTACTTC. Protein product: CASGGRGISYEQYF.

The J gene is TRBJ2-7, the V gene TRBV13; D not resolved. V was pared by 0 bases and J by 3 bases, with 9 bases between. CDR3 length: 14 residues. The germline V gene encodes CDR1 PRHDT and CDR2 FYEKMQ (reference sequence). CDR3 DNA: TGTGCCAGCAGCTTAGGCGTCGTCGGCTACGAGCAGTACTTC. Its translation: CASSLGVVGYEQYF.

Points on this clone: Other DNA sequences in this specimen translate into the identical CDR3. The V call is TRBV7-9, the J call TRBJ2-7; D is undetermined. The ends were cut back, 2 bases at V and 3 bases at J, with 5 bases in the middle. Germline assignment: CDR1 SEHNR and CDR2 FQNEAQ (reference sequence). This CDR3 is built from 12 residues. The CDR3 region has the DNA TGTGCCAGCAGCTTATCCGGCTACGAGCAGTACTTC. Protein: CASSLSGYEQYF.

J is TRBJ2-1 and V is TRBV19; D is unclear. CDR1 and CDR2 (germline): LNHDA, SQIVND (reference sequence). The CDR3 extends over 14 amino acids. The ends were cut back, 4 bases at V and 12 bases at J, with 19 bases in the middle. CDR3: CASSSPLTIPWQFF. The CDR3 DNA sequence: TGTGCCAGTAGTAGCCCCCTAACCATCCCCTGGCAGTTCTTC.

J is TRBJ1-3 and V is TRBV7-9; no reliable D call. Trimming took 5 bases from V and 0 from J, leaving 8 bases between them. Looked up from germline, CDR1 is SEHNR and CDR2 is FQNEAQ (reference sequence). The CDR3 consists of 14 residues. The CDR3 DNA reads TGTGCCAGCAGCCATAGGACCTCTGGAAACACCATATATTTT. This encodes CASSHRTSGNTIYF.